This T cell receptor beta chain was profiled in a study of persistence of HIV-infected CD4 T cells. Study overall: Blood samples, up to 180 mL, came from multiple time points, except two leukapheresis donors sampled once.

This was the immunoSEQ version 4 assay in survey mode. Method: immunoSEQ multiplex PCR; TCRdb's copy keeps in-frame clones and lacks some. Of tens of thousands of clones listed, 78% are singletons. CDR3 length equals 16 residues. About this clone itself: Its antigen is as yet unknown.

Cells were stimulated with overlapping HIV-1 Gag 15-mer peptides. Sorted nonresponding memory CD4+ T cells were CD40L-negative, CD69-negative, CD45RO-high. Donors had CD4+ T cell counts above 400 cells/uL and were CMV-seropositive. The V call is TRBV21-1, the J call TRBJ2-7; TRBD1, as called in the table, went unchecked against the DNA. TRBV21-1 is a known pseudogene. This sample comprised CD4+ T cells sorted from PBMCs after approximately 19-hour stimulation, obtained from a patient who received antiretroviral therapy. The receptor was derived from an adult man with HIV who was CMV-seropositive. CDR3 residues: CASNARGGASSYEQYF. Here the CDR3 DNA reads TGTGCCAGCAACGCCAGGGGCGGTGCAAGCTCCTACGAGCAGTACTTC.